The text below deals with one T cell receptor (beta chain). Germline V gene sequence: CDR1 LGHNA, CDR2 YNFKEQ. The CDR3 runs 17 residues. J gave up 1 base and V 4 bases, and 10 bases lay outside the gene matches. This sample was included in a study of T cell changes during pregnancy in multiple sclerosis. Only in-frame clones appear in the TCRdb table, and some are missing; sequencing was by immunoSEQ multiplex PCR. The table includes about 40,000 clones, around 93% detected once. This specimen was CD4+ T cells from peripheral blood mononuclear cells, taken in the third trimester of pregnancy. The receptor's source is a female donor in good health, enrolled as a control in a pregnancy study. The chain joins TRBV4-2 to TRBJ2-3; 8 positions match TRBD1. For the CDR3, the DNA is TGTGCCAGCAGCCGTACCCAAGGGACAGGCCGCACAGATACGCAGTATTTT. It translates to CASSRTQGTGRTDTQYF.